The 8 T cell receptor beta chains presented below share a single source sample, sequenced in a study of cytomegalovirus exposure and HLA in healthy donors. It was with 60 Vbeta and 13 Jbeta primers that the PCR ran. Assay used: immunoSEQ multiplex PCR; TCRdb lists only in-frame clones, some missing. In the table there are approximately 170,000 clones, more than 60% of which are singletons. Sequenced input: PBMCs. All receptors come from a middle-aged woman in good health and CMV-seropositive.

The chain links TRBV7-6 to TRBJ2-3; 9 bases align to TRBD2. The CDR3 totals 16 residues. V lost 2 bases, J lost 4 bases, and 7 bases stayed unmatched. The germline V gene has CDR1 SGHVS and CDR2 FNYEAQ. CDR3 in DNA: TGTGCCAGCAGCTTATCCGGGACTAGCATCTCAGATACGCAGTATTTT. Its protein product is CASSLSGTSISDTQYF. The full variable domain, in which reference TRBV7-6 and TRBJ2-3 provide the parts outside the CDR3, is GAGVSQSPRYKVTKRGQDVALRCDPISGHVSLYWYRQALGQGPEFLTYFNYEAQQDKSGLPNDRFSAERPEGSISTLTIQRTEQRDSAMYRCASSLSGTSISDTQYFGPGTRLTVL.

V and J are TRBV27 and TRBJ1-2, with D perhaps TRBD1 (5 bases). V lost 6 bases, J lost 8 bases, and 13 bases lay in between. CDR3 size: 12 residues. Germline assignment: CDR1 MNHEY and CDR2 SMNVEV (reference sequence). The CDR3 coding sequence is TGTGCCAGCAGCGGGTTAAAGGGGGGCTACACCTTC. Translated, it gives CASSGLKGGYTF.

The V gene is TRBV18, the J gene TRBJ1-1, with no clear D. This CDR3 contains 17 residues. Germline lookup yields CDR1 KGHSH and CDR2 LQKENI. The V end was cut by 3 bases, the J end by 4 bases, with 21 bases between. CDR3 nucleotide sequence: TGTGCCAGCTCACCCGGCGGGAAGAACACCCTCGGCACTGAAGCTTTCTTT. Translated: CASSPGGKNTLGTEAFF. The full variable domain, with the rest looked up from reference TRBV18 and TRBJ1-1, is NAGVMQNPRHLVRRRGQEARLRCSPMKGHSHVYWYRQLPEEGLKFMVYLQKENIIDESGMPKERFSAEFPKEGPSILRIQQVVRGDSAAYFCASSPGGKNTLGTEAFFGQGTRLTVV.

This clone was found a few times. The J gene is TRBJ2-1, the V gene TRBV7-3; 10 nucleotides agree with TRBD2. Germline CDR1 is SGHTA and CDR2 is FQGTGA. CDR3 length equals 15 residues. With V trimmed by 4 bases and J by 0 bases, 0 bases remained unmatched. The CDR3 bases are TGTGCCAGCAGCTCTAGCGGGGGCTCCTACAATGAGCAGTTCTTC. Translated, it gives CASSSSGGSYNEQFF.

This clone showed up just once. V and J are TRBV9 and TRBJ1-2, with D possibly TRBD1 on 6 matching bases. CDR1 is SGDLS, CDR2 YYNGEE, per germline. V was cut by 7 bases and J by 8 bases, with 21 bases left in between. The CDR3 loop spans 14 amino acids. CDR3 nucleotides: TGTGCCAGCGCGCCTGGGACATCTACTAAGGGCTACACCTTC. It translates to CASAPGTSTKGYTF.

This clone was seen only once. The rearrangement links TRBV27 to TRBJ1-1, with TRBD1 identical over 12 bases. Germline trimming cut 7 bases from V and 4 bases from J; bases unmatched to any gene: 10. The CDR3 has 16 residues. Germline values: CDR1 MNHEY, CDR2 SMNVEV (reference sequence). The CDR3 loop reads CASKGGDRGRGTEAFF. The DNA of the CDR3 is TGTGCCAGCAAGGGGGGGGACAGGGGGCGTGGCACTGAAGCTTTCTTT.

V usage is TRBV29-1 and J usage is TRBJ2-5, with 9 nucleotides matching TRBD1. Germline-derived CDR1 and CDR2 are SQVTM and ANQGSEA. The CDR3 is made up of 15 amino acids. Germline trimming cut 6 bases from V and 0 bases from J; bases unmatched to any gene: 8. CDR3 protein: CSVDSGTGYQETQYF. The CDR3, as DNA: TGCAGCGTCGACTCCGGGACAGGGTACCAAGAGACCCAGTACTTC.

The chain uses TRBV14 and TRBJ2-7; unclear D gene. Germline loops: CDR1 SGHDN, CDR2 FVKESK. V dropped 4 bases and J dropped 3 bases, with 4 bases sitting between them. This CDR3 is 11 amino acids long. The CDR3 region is CASSRGYEQYF. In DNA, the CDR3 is TGTGCCAGCAGCCGCGGCTACGAGCAGTACTTC.